This entry features one T cell receptor (beta chain) sequence. Only one count was recorded for this clonotype. This clone's antigen is unknown. Within one base of it there is no much larger clone, and no base qualities were kept. One read alone is weak evidence. High-throughput TCR beta sequencing profiled peripheral blood CD8+ and CD4+ T cells from healthy donors, Susac syndrome patients and multiple sclerosis patients. The multiple sclerosis controls were treatment-naive patients whose relapsing-remitting disease, either stable or active, fulfilled the revised McDonald criteria. Bulk CD8+ and CD4+ T cells were purified magnetically by negative isolation, whereas CD8+ TEMRA cells were enriched by FACS. Blood was drawn into EDTA tubes, processed within 24 hours, and PBMCs were isolated by density gradient centrifugation. PBMCs destined for TCR sequencing were cryopreserved in liquid nitrogen and later thawed in a 37 °C water bath. Purity of sorted or isolated CD4+, CD8+ and CD8+ TEMRA cells was at least 90%.

V drops 2 bases and J drops 4 bases, leaving 11 bases in between. In the germline V gene (reference sequence), CDR1 corresponds to LNHNV and CDR2 to YYDKDF. The CDR3 runs 14 residues from the cysteine to the phenylalanine. CDR3 DNA only is kept here, 42 bases in frame from base 1. This record comes from a study of CD8 T cells in Susac syndrome (dated by TCRdb to between 2018 and 2021). Broadly, across the study: The study used repertoire sequencing to test whether antigen drove CD8+ T cell activation and differentiation in Susac syndrome. CD8+ T cell repertoire clonality was compared between some 12 healthy donors, approximately 14 Susac syndrome patients and around 16 multiple sclerosis patients.

RNA was extracted using the RNeasy kit, and roughly 0.45 to 1 ug of the RNA was reverse transcribed with random hexamers. The immunoSEQ multiplex PCR assay, covering 54 Vbeta and 13 Jbeta segments, was used to amplify TCR beta CDR3 regions. PCR amplification bias was corrected by using a synthetic template baseline for primer optimization and computational correction. The original methods were these. Only productive sequences were kept, with reads annotated to V, D and J genes according to IMGT and analyzed in immunoSEQ Analyzer. To calculate clonality, Shannon entropy was normalized by log2 of the number of productive unique sequences and then subtracted from one. For each patient and control, public and private clones were evaluated among the 100 most prevalent clones. A clone was defined as Susac-specific if it was absent from the healthy and MS cohorts, from approximately 980 published viral clones and from other ImmuneACCESS disease sequences. Using fastp at Q25 and MiXCR, TCRdb reprocessed the public reads and kept productive beta chains. Every distinct CDR3 protein forms one entry, paired with its most common genes and DNA. TCRdb, not the original authors, processed these V and J calls. Counted in this sample were 100,000 to 150,000 distinct CDR3 sequences; 85% to 95% of them appeared once. The biggest ten clones account for roughly 0.3% of the sample.

General study outcomes and caveats: The number of individuals in the TCR sequencing and HLA analysis was acknowledged as relatively small.

This chain joins TRBV15 to TRBJ1-1, with a tentative D gene TRBD1 over 6 matching bases. The TCR comes from a human donor with multiple sclerosis. Sequenced input: CD8+ T cells from PBMCs. The DNA is as follows: TGTGCCACCAGCAGACTTACAGGGCCCACTGAAGCTTTCTTT. It encodes CATSRLTGPTEAFF.